What follows describes a single T cell receptor beta chain. In the original workflow: Cell counts per sample came from amplifying reference gene primers. The table came from immunoSEQ multiplex PCR; TCRdb's copy has only in-frame clones and leaves some out. The DNA gave D and trimming, while V, J and clone size come from that table. There are tens of thousands of clones in the sample; approximately 80% occur only once, and approximately 40% lies in the top ten. Trimming removed 5 bases at V and 1 base at J, with 16 bases between. This CDR3 contains 16 residues. The germline V gene has CDR1 SEHNR and CDR2 FQNEAQ (reference sequence). The data are from a study of blood T cell repertoires in COVID-19. At the level of the study: Donors in the United States, Italy and Spain gave samples during acute or convalescent COVID-19. PBMCs, B-cell-depleted T cells, or T cells were the source of the cDNA or gDNA that made up the material.

What was sequenced was peripheral blood. This sequence was found in a woman older than 75 with acute or convalescent COVID-19. V usage is TRBV7-9 and J usage is TRBJ2-3; D is perhaps TRBD2 (6 bases). CDR3 protein: CASSPTAGRGTDTQYF. The CDR3 coding sequence is TGTGCCAGCAGCCCCACCGCGGGGAGAGGCACAGATACGCAGTATTTT.